This TCR beta chain originates from a study of breast tumors, draining lymph nodes, adjacent tissues (dated by TCRdb to the mid-2010s). Turning to the overall study: The study compared TCR beta repertoires across tumor, adjacent nontumor tissue and axillary lymph nodes from breast cancer patients. The study was designed to assess the relationships and possible T-cell exchange between tumor, surrounding tissue and draining lymph node repertoires in human breast cancer. Overall study outcomes, separate from this receptor: Tumor and nontumor tissue repertoires were significantly more similar in luminal-like than in basal-like breast cancer. Tumor T-cell repertoires showed less diversity than lymph node repertoires and more diversity than nontumor tissue repertoires, and tumor T-cell repertoires showed preferential V and J gene usage. A scenario in which most tumor T cells derive from the lymph node and then expand within tumor tissue was judged to be consistent with the data. The conclusion that tumor T cells originate in lymph nodes was presented as consistent with a hypothesis rather than as directly demonstrated.

Lymph node samples were obtained from the axillary draining lymph nodes of breast cancer patients. The sequencer listed for this sample is Illumina HiSeq 2000. Multiplex PCR amplification was used to generate the TCR beta chain libraries. The amplified TCR beta chain products were analyzed by high-throughput sequencing. TCRdb itself trimmed the public reads at Q25 with fastp, ran MiXCR and retained productive beta chains. Rows are combined by CDR3 protein, so each entry shows the most common genes and DNA. Across this sample there are 150,000 to 250,000 distinct CDR3 sequences, with about 32% seen only once. The top ten clones comprise approximately 4.5% of the sample. This clonotype is considered medium-sized (0.01 to 0.1%). Its antigen remains undetermined. One base away there is no much larger clone; base qualities are not given. Trimming takes 7 bases from V and 5 bases from J, and the germline ends sit 10 bases apart. Per the germline V gene, SQVTM is the CDR1 and ANQGSEA is the CDR2. Reading from cysteine to phenylalanine, the CDR3 counts 11 amino acids. The retained sequence is limited to the CDR3, 33 bases, with the frame set at the first base.

The sequencing sample was made of axillary lymph node tissue. The rearranged chain carries TRBV29-1 and TRBJ2-3; TRBD2 is a weak D gene call, 5 bases matching. The receptor was derived from a female donor with breast cancer. Some clones in this sample may be carry-over from other donors' samples. The nucleotides read TGCAGCGCCGGGGTTGGAGATACGCAGTATTTT. Its amino acids are CSAGVGDTQYF.